This T cell receptor beta chain was captured by sequencing in a study of cytomegalovirus exposure and HLA in healthy donors. Study results and limitations: A later analysis by the authors found several of the most significant clusters apparently linked to common viral pathogens. The study designated 150 to 200 TCR beta chains cytomegalovirus-associated.

Use of 60 Vbeta and 13 Jbeta primers characterized the PCR. The repertoire was sequenced with immunoSEQ multiplex PCR; TCRdb's copy has only in-frame clones and lacks some. In the table there are 120,000 to 150,000 clones, approximately 9% of which are singletons. As to this clone: Antigen unknown.

The CDR3 sequence is 16 residues long. Germline assignment: CDR1 SEHNR and CDR2 FQNEAQ (reference sequence). V was pared by 1 base and J by 5 bases, with 8 bases of the junction left unmatched. The sequenced sample consisted of PBMCs. This chain links TRBV7-9 with TRBJ2-5, with 9 bases aligning to TRBD2. The source of this sequence is a male donor in good health and CMV-seronegative. The CDR3 DNA sequence: TGTGCCAGCAGCTTAGAGTTGCGGGGGGGCCTGGAGACCCAGTACTTC. Translation: CASSLELRGGLETQYF.